One and the same sample provided the 32 T cell receptor beta chains below, sequenced in a study of blood T cell repertoires in COVID-19. The repertoire was sequenced with immunoSEQ multiplex PCR; TCRdb's copy has only in-frame clones and lacks some. The sample shows about 45,000 clones, nearly 85% of them seen only once. Sequencing was performed on peripheral blood. The receptors derive from a man aged 80 or over in a cohort sampled during active COVID-19.

The gene calls are TRBV9 and TRBJ1-6, with D maybe TRBD1 (6 bases). The CDR3 runs 17 residues. V shed 4 bases and J shed 0 bases, with 14 bases lying between them. Looked up from germline, CDR1 is SGDLS and CDR2 is YYNGEE. The CDR3 spells CASSPERGSSYNSPLHF. CDR3 nucleotides: TGTGCCAGCAGCCCGGAGAGGGGGAGCTCCTATAATTCACCCCTCCACTTT.

This chain links TRBV4-2 with TRBJ2-7; the match to TRBD1 covers 9 bases. This CDR3 is 14 amino acids long. Unmatched junction bases numbered 5, after V lost 3 bases and J lost 5 bases. Germline assignment: CDR1 LGHNA and CDR2 YNFKEQ. Here the CDR3 reads CASSQGQGFNEQYF. The CDR3 bases are TGTGCCAGCAGCCAGGGACAGGGTTTCAACGAGCAGTACTTC.

The V call is TRBV21-1, the J call TRBJ2-3; TRBD2 was called by the table and not checked on the DNA. TRBV21-1 is a pseudogene segment. The CDR3 totals 18 residues. The CDR3 sequence: CASSIRWLARPLTDTQYF. As DNA, the CDR3 is TGTGCCAGCAGCATAAGATGGCTAGCCCGTCCCCTCACAGATACGCAGTATTTT.

The chain couples TRBV27 to TRBJ2-5, with D possibly being TRBD2 (6 bases). The V and J ends lost 5 bases and 6 bases respectively, with 22 bases between them. This CDR3 is 16 amino acids long. Per the germline V gene, CDR1 is MNHEY and CDR2 is SMNVEV (reference sequence). CDR3 in DNA: TGTGCCAGCAGTCTCTCCGGGACTGGGGCCTCCAAGACCCAGTACTTC. It translates to CASSLSGTGASKTQYF.

V and J are TRBV6-4 and TRBJ2-1, with D possibly being TRBD2 (8 bases). The CDR3 length is 18 residues. V was pared by 6 bases and J by 10 bases, with 31 bases between. CDR1 MRHNA and CDR2 SNTAGT come from the germline V gene. The CDR3 loop is CASRRRKGATGGPGEQFF. The CDR3 nucleotides are TGTGCCAGCAGGAGGAGGAAGGGGGCGACGGGGGGGCCTGGCGAGCAGTTCTTC.

This rearrangement joins TRBV10-3 to TRBJ1-4; D unclear. The CDR3 extends over 15 amino acids. Germline V CDR1 and CDR2: ENHRY, SYGVKD. Trimming cost V 0 bases and J 2 bases, with 7 bases left between them. As DNA, the CDR3 is TGTGCCATCAGTGAGTCGAGAGGGACTAATGAAAAACTGTTTTTT. Protein product: CAISESRGTNEKLFF.

About this clone: One end of the junction varies from germline; a read error may be responsible. V gene TRBV3-1 (or the pseudogene TRBV3-2) combines with J gene TRBJ2-6, with TRBD1 as a possible D gene (5 bases). Germline-derived CDR1 and CDR2 are LGHDT and YNNKEL (reference sequence). CDR3 size: 16 residues. CDR3 in DNA: TGTGCCAGCAGCCAGGACACAGCCTCTCGGGCCAACGTCCTGACTTTC. It specifies CASSQDTASRANVLTF.

The rearrangement joins TRBV6-1 to TRBJ2-4; TRBD1 is a possible D gene (6 bases). The V end was cut by 6 bases, the J end by 5 bases, with 8 bases between. This CDR3 comprises 12 residues. CDR1 and CDR2 (germline): MNHNS, SASEGT. The chain's CDR3 is CASRRQENIQYF. CDR3 coding DNA: TGTGCCAGCAGAAGACAGGAAAACATTCAGTACTTC.

V is TRBV7-3 and J is TRBJ2-3; a weak D match, TRBD2 (7 bases). The germline CDR1 and CDR2 sequences are SGHTA and FQGTGA. The CDR3 has 15 amino acids. The germline V and J ends were trimmed by 1 base and 2 bases, with 10 bases remaining between them. The CDR3 DNA sequence: TGTGCCAGCAGCTTAAGAGGGGGGGCCACAGATACGCAGTATTTT. Translation: CASSLRGGATDTQYF.

The rearrangement joins TRBV10-3 to TRBJ1-5; 9 bases are shared with TRBD1. The CDR3 runs 15 residues. V was pared by 11 bases and J by 4 bases, with 12 bases of the junction left unmatched. Per germline, CDR1 ENHRY and CDR2 SYGVKD. The CDR3 nucleotides are TGTGCCTCTAAGGGGAGACAGGGGGGGAATCAGCCCCAGCATTTT. It codes for CASKGRQGGNQPQHF.

This clone has only one observation. The chain has TRBV28 and TRBJ1-2; TRBD1 matches 7 bases. This CDR3 region has 14 residues. The germline CDR1 and CDR2 sequences are MDHEN and SYDVKM. The V gene end was trimmed by 6 bases and the J gene end by 5 bases; junction bases not matched to a gene: 9. The CDR3 nucleotides read TGTGCCAGCAGGGGGACAGATGACTTTTATGGCTACACCTTC. Protein product: CASRGTDDFYGYTF.

This chain uses TRBV10-1 with TRBJ2-1; no firm D call. This CDR3 region has 11 residues. Germline-derived CDR1 and CDR2 are WNHNN and SYGVQD (reference sequence). V was shortened by 3 bases and J by 10 bases, with 7 bases between the two germline ends. CDR3 nucleotide sequence: TGCGCCAGCAGTGAAGCCGGGGAGCAGTTCTTC. Translation: CASSEAGEQFF.

The rearrangement links TRBV4-1 to TRBJ1-5, with 8 bases lining up with TRBD1. The CDR3 has 16 residues. Unmatched junction bases numbered 7, after V lost 5 bases and J lost 1 base. Germline CDR1 is MGHRA and CDR2 is YSYEKL. CDR3 sequence (DNA): TGCGCCAGCAGCTCCTCGACAGGGGTGAGCAATCAGCCCCAGCATTTT. It is translated as CASSSSTGVSNQPQHF.

V and J are TRBV10-3 and TRBJ1-2; no clear D. This CDR3 comprises 12 residues. V was pared by 7 bases and J by 2 bases, with 8 bases between. In germline, CDR1 is ENHRY, CDR2 SYGVKD. This CDR3 is CAINTANYGYTF. DNA of the CDR3: TGTGCCATCAACACAGCCAACTATGGCTACACCTTC.

On this clone itself: Other DNA sequences within the sample encode an identical CDR3. The chain joins TRBV28 to TRBJ1-2; no firm D call. This CDR3 is 13 amino acids long. Germline CDR1 and CDR2: MDHEN and SYDVKM. The V end was cut by 2 bases, the J end by 5 bases, with 9 bases between. The CDR3 sequence: CASSLRRRYGYTF. Written as DNA, the CDR3 is TGTGCCAGCAGTTTACGACGGAGGTATGGCTACACCTTC.

The sample holds one count of this clone. The rearrangement uses TRBV18 and TRBJ2-5, with TRBD1 matching over 9 bases. V lost 4 bases to trimming and J lost 4 bases; unmatched junction nucleotides: 4. The V gene's germline CDR1 is KGHSH and CDR2 LQKENI. The CDR3 extends over 14 amino acids. As DNA, the CDR3 is TGTGCCAGCTCACGCAACAGGGGGCGAGAGACCCAGTACTTC. Its protein product is CASSRNRGRETQYF. Supplemented by reference TRBV18 and TRBJ2-5, the full variable domain reads NAGVMQNPRHLVRRRGQEARLRCSPMKGHSHVYWYRQLPEEGLKFMVYLQKENIIDESGMPKERFSAEFPKEGPSILRIQQVVRGDSAAYFCASSRNRGRETQYFGPGTRLLVL.

The genes are TRBV2 and TRBJ2-3, with D possibly TRBD2 on 5 matching bases. This CDR3 has 14 amino acids. CDR1 SNHLY and CDR2 FYNNEI come from the germline V gene. With 2 bases removed from V and 3 bases from J, the gap between germline ends came to 9 bases. CDR3 loop: CASSEQGGTDTQYF. The CDR3 region has the DNA TGTGCCAGCAGTGAACAAGGAGGAACAGATACGCAGTATTTT.

This chain uses TRBV5-4 with TRBJ1-2; no reliable D call. The germline V gene has CDR1 SGHNT and CDR2 YYREEE (reference sequence). The CDR3 spans 14 residues. Deletions cut 3 bases from V and 5 bases from J, with 14 bases between. CDR3 nucleotide sequence: TGTGCCAGCAGCTGGGAGGTCGTGGGGTATGGCTACACCTTC. Translation gives CASSWEVVGYGYTF.

A single count supports this clone. V usage is TRBV25-1 and J usage is TRBJ2-5; tentatively, D is TRBD1 (5 bases). Germline assignment: CDR1 MGHDK and CDR2 SYGVNS. The ends were cut back, 4 bases at V and 5 bases at J, with 14 bases in the middle. The CDR3 consists of 14 residues. CDR3 DNA sequence: TGTGCCAGCAGTGCTAACAGGCCCCAGGAGACCCAGTACTTC. It specifies CASSANRPQETQYF.

The chain couples TRBV7-9 to TRBJ2-7; TRBD2 matches at 8 bases. CDR1 is SEHNR and CDR2 is FQNEAQ in the germline V gene (reference sequence). The CDR3 length is 19 residues. Trimming at V came to 2 bases and at J to 2 bases, leaving 17 bases not matched to a gene. The DNA of the CDR3 is TGTGCCAGCAGCTTACAAAGCGGGAGTAGTTTCGGGGCCACCTACGAGCAGTACTTC. Translation: CASSLQSGSSFGATYEQYF.

The J gene is TRBJ2-7, the V gene TRBV7-9; 8 positions agree with TRBD1. Germline V lookup: CDR1 SEHNR, CDR2 FQNEAQ (reference sequence). The CDR3 runs to 14 residues. The junction had 2 bases not matched to a gene; V was cut back by 1 base and J by 3 bases. CDR3 protein: CASSLDRGDYEQYF. The DNA for the CDR3 is TGTGCCAGCAGCTTAGACAGGGGGGACTACGAGCAGTACTTC.

The V and J genes are TRBV11-3 and TRBJ2-3; 8 positions match TRBD1. The germline CDR1 and CDR2 sequences are SGHNT and YENEEA. The CDR3 contains 15 residues. V lost 4 bases to trimming and J lost 4 bases; unmatched junction nucleotides: 7. The CDR3 protein is CASSSGQGLADTQYF. CDR3 DNA sequence: TGTGCCAGCAGCTCCGGACAGGGATTAGCAGATACGCAGTATTTT.

A word on this clone: The CDR3 does not close with the conserved phenylalanine or tryptophan, likely indicating a read error. Because the CDR3's place on the DNA is in doubt, the DNA is left out and the CDR3 is given as listed by TCRdb. The chain carries TRBV6-1 and TRBJ1-1; the D call of TRBD1 is as the table states it, not checked on the DNA. From germline, CDR1 is MNHNS and CDR2 SASEGT. The CDR3 is 12 amino acids long, termini counted. The CDR3 here is CASSELGVGNSM.

Here the CDR3 reads CASSPTPPTSGRTYEQYF. The CDR3 region has the DNA TGTGCCAGCAGCCCTACACCCCCGACTAGCGGGAGGACCTACGAGCAGTACTTC. J is TRBJ2-7 and V is TRBV3-1 (or the pseudogene TRBV3-2); 13 bases are shared with TRBD2. The CDR3 length is 18 residues. V shed 4 bases and J 2 bases; nucleotides not matched to a gene: 11. Germline assignment: CDR1 LGHDT and CDR2 YNNKEL (reference sequence).

The chain carries TRBV3-1 (or the pseudogene TRBV3-2) and TRBJ1-3, with D uncertain. Trimming shortened V by 2 bases and J by 0 bases, and 8 bases separated the two germline ends. Germline CDR1 LGHDT, CDR2 YNNKEL (reference sequence). This CDR3 comprises 15 residues. The CDR3 here is CASSQRRDSGNTIYF. The CDR3 DNA reads as TGTGCCAGCAGCCAAAGGCGGGACTCTGGAAACACCATATATTTT.

J is TRBJ2-1 and V is TRBV5-4, with D maybe TRBD2 (6 bases). The V and J ends lost 3 bases and 10 bases respectively, with 20 bases between them. Per germline, CDR1 SGHNT and CDR2 YYREEE (reference sequence). This CDR3 has 15 residues. The CDR3 sequence is CASSSPYASASEQFF. In DNA, the CDR3 is TGTGCCAGCAGCTCCCCCTATGCTAGCGCTTCCGAGCAGTTCTTC.

The CDR3 bases are TGTGCCAGCAGGCCCCCAGCGGTTTACGAGCAGTACTTC. This encodes CASRPPAVYEQYF. The chain employs TRBV6-5 and TRBJ2-7, with D possibly TRBD2 on 5 matching bases. V was clipped by 6 bases and J by 4 bases, with 13 bases between them. The germline V gene encodes CDR1 MNHEY and CDR2 SVGAGI. There are 13 residues in the CDR3.

This clone was seen just once. V is TRBV5-1 and J is TRBJ2-7; maybe TRBD1 (6 bases). Germline-derived CDR1 and CDR2 are SGHRS and YFSETQ. Trimming stripped 4 bases from V and 0 bases from J, with 14 bases between. The CDR3 sequence is 15 residues long. The CDR3 coding sequence is TGCGCCAGCAGCCCAGGACAGTTCCCCTCCTACGAGCAGTACTTC. Protein: CASSPGQFPSYEQYF. The variable domain in full, completed from reference TRBV5-1 and TRBJ2-7, reads KAGVTQTPRYLIKTRGQQVTLSCSPISGHRSVSWYQQTPGQGLQFLFEYFSETQRNKGNFPGRFSGRQFSNSRSEMNVSTLELGDSALYLCASSPGQFPSYEQYFGPGTRLTVT.

This clone was observed a single time. This chain uses TRBV5-1 with TRBJ2-3; TRBD1 matches at 7 bases. V was clipped by 3 bases and J by 4 bases; unmatched bases: 5. The CDR3 totals 14 residues. Looked up from germline, CDR1 is SGHRS and CDR2 is YFSETQ. CDR3 residues: CASSSDREADTQYF. CDR3 nucleotide sequence: TGCGCCAGCAGCTCAGACAGGGAAGCAGATACGCAGTATTTT.

This clone was recorded a few times. The chain recombines TRBV9 with TRBJ2-1; D might be TRBD1 (6 bases). The germline V and J ends were trimmed by 4 bases and 0 bases, with 14 bases remaining between them. The length of the CDR3 is 16 residues. Germline CDR1 reads SGDLS; CDR2 reads YYNGEE. The CDR3 here is CASSTYTGNSYNEQFF. The CDR3 DNA follows: TGTGCCAGCAGCACTTATACAGGGAACTCCTACAATGAGCAGTTCTTC.

This chain links TRBV28 with TRBJ1-2; perhaps TRBD1 as D (5 bases). The CDR3 length is 15 residues. V was pared by 5 bases and J by 1 base, with 14 bases between. Germline V CDR1 and CDR2: MDHEN, SYDVKM. CDR3 DNA sequence: TGTGCCAGCAGTCCCGCGGGGGGTCGTAACTATGGCTACACCTTC. Translating gives CASSPAGGRNYGYTF.

The chain combines TRBV5-6 with TRBJ2-3; D possibly corresponds to TRBD1 (7 bases). There are 16 residues in the CDR3. Germline CDR1 and CDR2: SGHDT and YYEEEE. Trimming removed 1 base from V and 5 bases from J, with 17 bases in between. CDR3 residues: CASSLSWAGGGDTQYF. Written as DNA, the CDR3 is TGTGCCAGCAGCTTGTCTTGGGCAGGGGGAGGAGATACGCAGTATTTT. The full variable domain, its missing parts supplied by reference TRBV5-6 and TRBJ2-3, is DAGVTQSPTHLIKTRGQQVTLRCSPKSGHDTVSWYQQALGQGPQFIFQYYEEEERQRGNFPDRFSGHQFPNYSSELNVNALLLGDSALYLCASSLSWAGGGDTQYFGPGTRLTVL.